This T cell receptor beta chain was sequenced for a study of blood T cell repertoires in COVID-19. Sequencing was performed with immunoSEQ multiplex PCR; in TCRdb, only in-frame clones are kept and a portion is missing. The table shows tens of thousands of clones, with around 83% occurring only once. Germline lookup yields CDR1 GTSNPN and CDR2 SVGIG (reference sequence). The CDR3 has 13 amino acids. V gave up 4 bases and J gave up 0 bases, with 9 bases separating them. The sample was peripheral blood. V usage is TRBV30 and J usage is TRBJ2-5, with D perhaps matching TRBD2 (6 bases). This clonotype was sampled from a man between 65 and 80 years old with acute or convalescent COVID-19. The CDR3 loop is CAWKRGYQETQYF. CDR3 nucleotides: TGTGCCTGGAAACGGGGGTACCAAGAGACCCAGTACTTC.